This T cell receptor beta chain was found in a study of T cells in Graves' hyperthyroidism and ophthalmopathy. Regarding the study as a whole: It was a median 6.5 months before onset that the model predicted ophthalmopathy. Ophthalmopathy was distinguished from stable hyperthyroidism by 13 V-J signatures.

The study enrolled patients aged 18 to 65 with newly diagnosed hyperthyroidism of under 2 months' duration. Amplification of TCR beta CDR3 regions used RNA as the template. The TCR CDR3 first-round RT-PCR relied on the HTBI primer set. One entry per CDR3 protein results from TCRdb running MiXCR on the multiplex PCR reads. The sample holds hundreds of thousands of distinct CDR3 sequences, 16% seen once. This clonotype was counted between two and nine times. What it binds is unknown. The CDR3 contains 12 residues. Trimming cost V 10 bases and J 3 bases, with 10 bases left between them. Looked up from germline, CDR1 is MDHEN and CDR2 is SYDVKM.

Sequenced: blood. The TCR sequence derives from a young woman with Graves' hyperthyroidism. The V gene is TRBV28, the J gene TRBJ1-5; D might be TRBD1 (5 bases). As DNA, the CDR3 is TGTGCCACCGAGGACATCAATCAGCCCCAGCATTTT. Translating gives CATEDINQPQHF.